This is a list of T cell receptor beta chains from one sample in a study of blood T cell repertoires in COVID-19. Assay: immunoSEQ multiplex PCR; the TCRdb copy retains only in-frame clones and omits some. The profile covers 70,000 to 100,000 clones, with about nine tenths appearing a single time and less than 45% taken by the ten largest. Sequencing was performed on peripheral blood. These receptor sequences come from a human donor in a cohort sampled during active COVID-19. Both conserved end residues are part of each CDR3. D genes are given only for firm matches. For some rows the clone size is stated as once, few or many, or as a class when expanded; others skip it.

TRBD2	TRBV7-2	TRBJ2-7	17	-	CASSLEGSSGSPYEQYF	TGTGCCAGCAGCTTAGAGGGGAGTAGCGGGAGTCCTTACGAGCAGTACTTC
-	TRBV18	TRBJ1-1	15	once	CASSPPLAGSTEAFF	TGTGCCAGCTCACCACCTTTGGCAGGGTCGACTGAAGCTTTCTTT
-	TRBV18	TRBJ2-6	18	-	CASSPSQGLSSGANVLTF	TGTGCCAGCTCACCCTCCCAGGGGCTGAGCTCTGGGGCCAACGTCCTGACTTTC
-	TRBV15	TRBJ2-2	17	-	CATSAGIRTSETGELFF	TGTGCCACCAGCGCAGGGATACGCACCTCGGAGACCGGGGAGCTGTTTTTT
TRBD2	TRBV5-1	TRBJ2-1	18	-	CASSRGLADYVSYNEQFF	TGCGCCAGCAGCCGGGGACTAGCGGACTATGTCTCCTACAATGAGCAGTTCTTC
TRBD1	TRBV3-1/TRBV3-2	TRBJ1-1	15	-	CASSRLDRVNTEAFF	TGTGCCAGCAGCCGTCTGGACAGGGTGAACACTGAAGCTTTCTTT
-	TRBV5-4	TRBJ2-3	14	-	CASSFREGTDTQYF	TGTGCCAGCAGCTTTAGGGAGGGCACAGATACGCAGTATTTT
-	TRBV4-3	TRBJ1-1	16	-	CASSPQKGGGGPEAFF	TGCGCCAGCAGCCCCCAAAAGGGAGGGGGTGGGCCTGAAGCTTTCTTT
-	TRBV10-1	TRBJ2-1	15	once	CASRAGRTAICEQFF	TGCGCCAGCAGGGCGGGGAGAACAGCGATCTGTGAGCAGTTCTTC
TRBD2	TRBV5-1	TRBJ2-5	15	-	CASSAGGPMQETQYF	TGCGCCAGCAGCGCGGGGGGGCCCATGCAAGAGACCCAGTACTTC
-	TRBV6-5	TRBJ2-1	14	-	CASKRGSSYNEQFF	TGTGCCAGCAAACGGGGGAGCTCCTACAATGAGCAGTTCTTC
-	TRBV10-3	TRBJ2-6	15	-	CAISDYSSGANVLTF	TGTGCCATCAGTGATTACAGCTCTGGGGCCAACGTCCTGACTTTC
-	TRBV2	TRBJ2-7	13	once	CASSVRQDSMLLF	TGTGCCAGCAGTGTCCGGCAGGACTCGATGCTCCTCTTC
-	TRBV10-3	TRBJ2-4	15	-	CAIRDGPGTKNIQYF	TGTGCCATCAGGGACGGGCCAGGGACCAAAAACATTCAGTACTTC
-	TRBV5-4	TRBJ2-3	13	-	CASFDPAVDTQYF	TGTGCCAGCTTCGATCCTGCGGTAGATACGCAGTATTTT
TRBD2	TRBV5-4	TRBJ2-5	16	-	CASSPTSGGARETQYF	TGTGCCAGCAGCCCCACTAGCGGGGGGGCTCGGGAGACCCAGTACTTC
-	TRBV3-1/TRBV3-2	TRBJ2-7	14	-	CASSQPPGSYEQYF	TGTGCCAGCAGCCAACCCCCCGGCTCCTACGAGCAGTACTTC
TRBD2	TRBV6-6	TRBJ2-1	13	-	CASGSHDGGARFF	TGTGCCAGCGGATCACACGACGGGGGGGCTCGGTTCTTC
-	TRBV19	TRBJ1-1	13	-	CASRDRLTTEAFF	TGTGCCAGTAGGGACAGACTTACCACTGAAGCTTTCTTT
-	TRBV19	TRBJ1-3	14	once	CASSGTGTGNTIYF	TGTGCCAGTAGTGGAACAGGGACTGGAAACACCATATATTTT
-	TRBV19	TRBJ1-5	19	-	CAIKASGQLYGYSNQPQHF	TGTGCCATTAAAGCTTCGGGACAATTATACGGGTATAGCAATCAGCCCCAGCATTTT
-	TRBV30	TRBJ2-1	13	-	CAWSVASYNEQFF	TGTGCCTGGAGTGTAGCGAGCTACAATGAGCAGTTCTTC
-	TRBV9	TRBJ2-1	16	-	CASSPGSPSSYNEQFF	TGTGCCAGCAGCCCCGGTAGTCCGAGCTCCTACAATGAGCAGTTCTTC
TRBD1	TRBV9	TRBJ1-1	14	-	CASSAIDRGTEAFF	TGTGCCAGCAGCGCCATCGACAGGGGCACTGAAGCTTTCTTT
-	TRBV11-2	TRBJ2-1	16	-	CASSLDGGQGGEMEFF	TGTGCCAGCAGCTTAGATGGTGGACAGGGAGGGGAAATGGAGTTCTTC
-	TRBV7-9	TRBJ2-2	16	-	CASSLVGPSNTGELFF	TGTGCCAGCAGCTTAGTTGGCCCGTCGAACACCGGGGAGCTGTTTTTT
TRBD1	TRBV5-1	TRBJ2-5	15	-	CASSPGTGTTATQYF	TGCGCCAGCAGCCCCGGGACAGGGACAACCGCGACCCAGTACTTC
TRBD1	TRBV18	TRBJ1-1	14	-	CASSVQGYDTEAFF	TGTGCCAGCTCAGTACAGGGGTACGACACTGAAGCTTTCTTT
-	TRBV2	TRBJ2-1	12	-	CASSENTNEQFF	TGTGCCAGCAGTGAGAACACCAATGAGCAGTTCTTC
TRBD2	TRBV12-5	TRBJ2-1	13	-	CASGLAGDNEQFF	TGTGCTAGTGGGCTAGCGGGGGACAATGAGCAGTTCTTC
-	TRBV4-2	TRBJ2-5	13	-	CASSRDLQETQYF	TGTGCCAGCAGCCGAGATCTACAGGAGACCCAGTACTTC
-	TRBV5-4	TRBJ1-1	13	-	CASSLDRNTEAFF	TGTGCCAGCAGCTTGGACAGGAACACTGAAGCTTTCTTT
-	TRBV7-2	TRBJ2-7	14	-	CASSLGGGLGEQYF	TGTGCCAGCAGCTTAGGAGGTGGCTTGGGCGAGCAGTACTTC
TRBD2	TRBV3-1/TRBV3-2	TRBJ2-7	16	-	CASSARTSGSGYEQYF	TGTGCCAGCAGCGCCCGGACTAGCGGGAGTGGATACGAGCAGTACTTC
-	TRBV19	TRBJ1-2	16	-	CASSPRGWREGAGYTF	TGTGCCAGTAGCCCCCGGGGGTGGCGAGAGGGTGCTGGCTACACCTTC
-	TRBV19	TRBJ1-1	11	-	CASSIRGEAFF	TGTGCCAGTAGTATACGAGGTGAAGCTTTCTTT
-	TRBV4-1	TRBJ1-1	17	-	CASSHGWAGTMNTEAFF	TGCGCCAGCAGTCACGGCTGGGCAGGGACAATGAACACTGAAGCTTTCTTT
TRBD2	TRBV5-4	TRBJ2-3	15	-	CASSLGLAGADTQYF	TGTGCCAGCAGCTTGGGGCTAGCGGGGGCAGATACGCAGTATTTT
TRBD1	TRBV14	TRBJ2-1	16	-	CASSQMTGSSYNEQFF	TGTGCCAGCAGCCAAATGACAGGGAGCTCCTACAATGAGCAGTTCTTC
TRBD1	TRBV5-1	TRBJ2-5	16	-	CASSSYSSGQGETQYF	TGCGCCAGCAGCTCCTATTCTTCGGGACAGGGAGAGACCCAGTACTTC
-	TRBV6-2/TRBV6-3	TRBJ1-2	18	-	CASSYSSLLEWYDSGYTF	TGTGCCAGCAGTTACTCGAGTTTATTGGAGTGGTATGATAGCGGCTACACCTTC
TRBD1	TRBV7-2	TRBJ2-1	16	-	CASSLNPGQGINEQFF	TGTGCCAGCAGCTTAAACCCGGGACAGGGCATCAATGAGCAGTTCTTC
-	TRBV21-1	TRBJ2-5	17	-	CASSKGSEGTSQETQYF	TGTGCCAGCAGCAAAGGCAGCGAGGGGACAAGCCAAGAGACCCAGTACTTC
-	TRBV6-2/TRBV6-3	TRBJ2-7	12	-	CASSYQTYEQYF	TGTGCCAGCAGTTACCAGACCTACGAGCAGTACTTC
TRBD1	TRBV3-1/TRBV3-2	TRBJ2-7	13	-	CASNQQGTYEQYF	TGTGCCAGCAACCAACAGGGGACCTACGAGCAGTACTTC
-	TRBV7-9	TRBJ1-2	12	-	CASSSTLDGYTF	TGTGCCAGCAGCTCTACCCTCGATGGCTACACCTTC
-	TRBV5-4	TRBJ2-3	16	-	CASSKTQRTSTDTQYF	TGTGCCAGCAGCAAAACCCAGAGGACTAGCACAGATACGCAGTATTTT
TRBD1	TRBV7-3	TRBJ2-3	16	-	CASSFGRDRGADTQYF	TGTGCCAGCAGCTTTGGCCGAGACAGGGGAGCAGATACGCAGTATTTT
TRBD1	TRBV5-4	TRBJ2-1	15	-	CASSFPGQGSNEQFF	TGTGCCAGCAGCTTTCCGGGACAGGGATCCAATGAGCAGTTCTTC
TRBD1	TRBV28	TRBJ2-1	15	-	CASSNPGPGGNEQFF	TGTGCCAGCAGTAACCCGGGTCCAGGGGGCAATGAGCAGTTCTTC
-	TRBV25-1	TRBJ1-5	14	-	CASSEAGGNQPQHF	TGTGCCAGCAGCGAGGCAGGAGGGAATCAGCCCCAGCATTTT
TRBD2	TRBV5-5	TRBJ2-7	15	-	CATGGGFSSNYEQYF	TGTGCCACCGGCGGGGGATTCTCCTCGAACTACGAGCAGTACTTC
TRBD1	TRBV7-8	TRBJ1-4	14	-	CASSSDREVVKLFF	TGTGCCAGCAGCTCAGACAGGGAGGTGGTAAAACTGTTTTTT
TRBD2	TRBV15	TRBJ2-1	14	-	CATSRDRLADEQFF	TGTGCCACCAGCAGAGATAGACTAGCCGATGAGCAGTTCTTC
TRBD1	TRBV7-9	TRBJ1-4	16	-	CASSLARLDRAEKLFF	TGTGCCAGCAGCTTAGCTCGATTGGACAGGGCTGAAAAACTGTTTTTT
TRBD1	TRBV18	TRBJ1-1	14	-	CASSLGQGSTEAFF	TGTGCCAGCTCACTCGGACAGGGGAGCACTGAAGCTTTCTTT
-	TRBV18	TRBJ2-5	13	-	CASSRGPAGTQYF	TGTGCCAGCTCACGGGGGCCGGCGGGGACCCAGTACTTC